The 10 T cell receptor beta chains below all came from one sample that was sequenced in a study of blood T cell repertoires in COVID-19 (TCRdb year 2020). The library was generated by the immunoSEQ multiplex PCR assay. TCRdb stores this immuneACCESS table with in-frame sequences only. Part of the clones is absent; in the studies checked, under half of the shortfall reflects unresolved V genes, and no reason is known for the rest. This sample lists some 190,000 clones; 76% were detected once. Of the sample, just over 8.5% falls within the top ten clones. Sample: peripheral blood. The receptor set was obtained from a woman in her 50s with active or convalescent COVID-19.

This clone was seen a few times. The V gene is TRBV4-2, the J gene TRBJ2-7, with D possibly TRBD2 on 5 matching bases. CDR1 is LGHNA and CDR2 is YNFKEQ in the germline V gene. The CDR3 spans 15 residues. Trimming pared 0 bases from V and 7 bases from J, leaving 16 bases between. DNA of the CDR3: TGTGCCAGCAGCCAAGATGTCGGGGAGTTGGGAGAGCAGTACTTC. This encodes CASSQDVGELGEQYF.

The V call is TRBV12-3 or TRBV12-4, the J call TRBJ1-2, with a possible D match to TRBD1 (6 bases). Trimming stripped 5 bases from V and 6 bases from J, with 10 bases between. CDR3 length: 12 residues. The CDR3 nucleotides are TGTGCCAGCAGTGACAGGTTCCATGGCTACACCTTC. Translated: CASSDRFHGYTF.

This chain links TRBV9 with TRBJ2-2; D remains unclear. The V gene's germline CDR1 is SGDLS and CDR2 YYNGEE. The CDR3 contains 14 residues. Deletions cut 4 bases from V and 5 bases from J, with 12 bases between. For the CDR3, the DNA is TGTGCCAGCAGCACCCTGACACAGACCGGGGAGCTGTTTTTT. Translation gives CASSTLTQTGELFF. Supplemented by reference TRBV9 and TRBJ2-2, the full variable domain reads DSGVTQTPKHLITATGQRVTLRCSPRSGDLSVYWYQQSLDQGLQFLIQYYNGEERAKGNILERFSAQQFPDLHSELNLSSLELGDSALYFCASSTLTQTGELFFGEGSRLTVL.

This clone has only a few counts. The CDR3 loop reads CASSRSGSSPDTQYF. DNA of the CDR3: TGTGCCAGCAGCCGTAGCGGGAGTAGCCCAGATACGCAGTATTTT. This chain links TRBV6-2 or TRBV6-3 with TRBJ2-3; TRBD2 agrees at 9 bases. V shed 6 bases and J 4 bases; nucleotides not matched to a gene: 8. Germline CDR1 reads MNHEY; CDR2 reads SVGEGT. This CDR3 has 15 residues.

As for this clone: Other DNA sequences of this sample code for an identical CDR3. The chain combines TRBV11-3 with TRBJ2-3, with TRBD2 matching 9 bases. The CDR3 covers 16 residues. The germline gives CDR1 SGHNT, CDR2 YENEEA. The ends lost 0 bases at V and 6 bases at J; junction bases unmatched: 7. CDR3 bases: TGTGCCAGCAGCTTAGAAGCGGGGGGTGCCGGGGATACGCAGTATTTT. Translation: CASSLEAGGAGDTQYF.

The V call is TRBV7-9, the J call TRBJ1-4, with D possibly matching TRBD1 (6 bases). In germline, CDR1 is SEHNR, CDR2 FQNEAQ (reference sequence). The CDR3 is 13 amino acids. V lost 5 bases, J lost 4 bases, and 8 bases lay in between. Written as DNA, the CDR3 is TGTGCCAGCAGCAGGACAGATAATGAAAAACTGTTTTTT. This encodes CASSRTDNEKLFF. Supplemented by reference TRBV7-9 and TRBJ1-4, the full variable domain reads DTGVSQNPRHKITKRGQNVTFRCDPISEHNRLYWYRQTLGQGPEFLTYFQNEAQLEKSRLLSDRFSAERPKGSFSTLEIQRTEQGDSAMYLCASSRTDNEKLFFGSGTQLSVL.

The rearrangement joins TRBV18 to TRBJ2-2, with TRBD1 as a possible D gene (8 bases). The CDR3 totals 18 residues. Germline loops: CDR1 KGHSH, CDR2 LQKENI. V lost 0 bases and J 7 bases, leaving 21 bases between the germline ends. The CDR3 DNA follows: TGTGCCAGCTCACCACCAGGACAGGGAGGGAGTTCCGGCGGGGAGCTGTTTTTT. Translated, it gives CASSPPGQGGSSGGELFF.

The gene calls are TRBV9 and TRBJ1-4, with a tentative D call TRBD1 (6 bases). Trimming removed 0 bases from V and 11 bases from J, with 14 bases in between. Germline assignment: CDR1 SGDLS and CDR2 YYNGEE. The CDR3 is 14 amino acids. The CDR3 protein is CASSVGGQPGKLFF. The CDR3 nucleotides are TGTGCCAGCAGCGTAGGGGGGCAGCCTGGGAAACTGTTTTTT.

The rearrangement links TRBV6-8 to TRBJ2-5; 14 nucleotides line up with TRBD2. The CDR3 covers 17 residues. Germline values: CDR1 MNHGY, CDR2 SAAAGT. J lost 5 bases, V lost 4 bases, and 9 bases had no gene match. CDR3 bases: TGTGCCAGCAGTTCGGGACTAGCGGGGGCCCGGTTGGAGACCCAGTACTTC. This translates into CASSSGLAGARLETQYF.

V is TRBV21-1 and J is TRBJ1-4; TRBD1 was called by the table and not checked on the DNA. TRBV21-1 constitutes a pseudogene. This CDR3 has 15 residues. In DNA, the CDR3 is TGTGCCAGCAGCAAAGTTACAGCTCTTAATGAAAAACTGTTTTTT. It encodes CASSKVTALNEKLFF.